Given below is one T cell receptor (beta chain) in context. Its antigen has not been determined. There are no base qualities to consult, and no much larger clone falls within one base. The data stem from a study of blood T cell repertoires in COVID-19 (dated by TCRdb to the early 2020s). Describing the broader study: Samples from collaborators originated in the United States, Italy and Spain and spanned both the acute and convalescent phases of COVID-19. The prospective study material was composed of cDNA or gDNA derived from T cells, B-cell-depleted T cells, or PBMCs. The dataset comprised deeply sampled blood TCRbeta repertoires from subjects exposed to, actively infected with, or recovered from COVID-19. A freely available public database, intended as a resource for researchers studying the immune response to SARS-CoV-2, is where the repertoires were released. The samples were drawn from the first 160 participants of the ongoing ImmuneRACE study and from over 950 subjects provided by 6 global collaborators. A de-identified subject ID, COVID-19 status, age in years and sex were almost always included in the sample metadata. Where HLA class I and class II types were available, the types were taken from metadata supplied by the sample provider, not from assay-based typing.

TCRbeta CDR3 regions were amplified from genomic DNA using the immunoSEQ Assay, a bias-controlled multiplex PCR. The authors processed their data as follows. Within the assay, amplification of reference gene primers was used to estimate how many nucleated cells each sample contained. To quantify the absolute abundance of each unique TCRbeta CDR3 rearrangement, sequence reads were collapsed and filtered. For each sample, productive Simpson clonality was calculated as the square root of Simpson's diversity index over productive rearrangements. As stored in TCRdb, this immuneACCESS dataset retains in-frame rearrangements with V and J assigned. A fraction of the clones does not appear; measured against another copy, unresolved V genes explain less than half of the discrepancy, and the remainder lacks a known reason. V, J and clone size are taken as reported in that table, and D and trimming were inferred from the DNA itself. For this sample there are 95,000 to 150,000 clones; 79% appear just once. The top ten clones comprise 37% of the sample.

CDR1 is given as MNHNY and CDR2 as SVGAGI, both from the germline V gene (reference sequence). V and J are truncated by 2 bases and 9 bases respectively, leaving an intervening sequence of 20 bases. Its CDR3 holds 16 amino acids, cysteine through phenylalanine. Only the CDR3 region is kept as DNA, spanning 48 bases read in frame from base 1. Points the paper makes about the study in general: Clinical and demographic metadata were provided uncurated, with the amount varying by source and participant.

Whole blood was collected in K2EDTA tubes by collaborating institutions according to the institutions' own protocols. Collaborator samples were shipped for TCRbeta analysis as frozen whole blood, isolated PBMCs, or DNA extracted from either sample type. Material for sequencing was peripheral blood. The origin of this receptor is a man aged 40-49 years with active or convalescent COVID-19. The sequence is built from TRBV6-6 and TRBJ1-5; TRBD1 is a possible D gene, resting on 5 matching bases. The sequenced DNA is TGTGCCAGCAGTTACGGAGGTCCGTCGACCGGGGGGCCCCAGCATTTT. It is translated as CASSYGGPSTGGPQHF.